The 23 T cell receptor beta chains presented below share a single source sample, sequenced in a study of T cell responses to AZD1222 COVID-19 vaccine. Measured with immunoSEQ multiplex PCR; TCRdb has only the in-frame clones, and not every one. The table shows 150,000 or so clones, with about 91% occurring only once. The material sequenced was peripheral blood, taken on day 0 of AZD1222 vaccination. The receptors were sampled from an adult in good health.

The sample holds one count of this clone. CDR3 bases: TGTGCCAGCAGTGAAAATAGAGCGGGAGGCATGGAGACCCAGTACTTC. It yields the protein CASSENRAGGMETQYF. V gene TRBV6-1 combines with J gene TRBJ2-5, with 9 bases lining up with TRBD2. The germline V gene encodes CDR1 MNHNS and CDR2 SASEGT. The V gene end was trimmed by 2 bases and the J gene end by 5 bases; junction bases not matched to a gene: 9. The CDR3 spans 16 residues.

The chain employs TRBV5-1 and TRBJ1-1; 8 nucleotides agree with TRBD1. The ends lost 0 bases at V and 4 bases at J; junction bases unmatched: 5. The CDR3 runs 15 residues. Germline lookup yields CDR1 SGHRS and CDR2 YFSETQ. The DNA for the CDR3 is TGCGCCAGCAGCTTGGCAGGGGGCCAGGGCACTGAAGCTTTCTTT. It specifies CASSLAGGQGTEAFF.

V gene TRBV6-5 combines with J gene TRBJ1-4, with 7 nucleotides matching TRBD1. Germline V gives CDR1 MNHEY, CDR2 SVGAGI. After removal of 4 bases from V and 4 bases from J, the junction contained 3 bases not matched to a gene. This CDR3 region has 14 residues. The DNA for the CDR3 is TGTGCCAGCAGTTTCAGGGGGTATAATGAAAAACTGTTTTTT. Amino acid sequence: CASSFRGYNEKLFF.

This clone appeared once. The genes are TRBV27 and TRBJ2-2, with 14 positions matching TRBD2. J was trimmed by 6 bases and V by 4 bases; bases with no gene match: 1. Germline-derived CDR1 and CDR2 are MNHEY and SMNVEV (reference sequence). The CDR3 sequence is 15 residues long. The CDR3 is CASSWGLAGAGELFF. The CDR3 DNA is TGTGCCAGCAGTTGGGGACTAGCGGGGGCCGGGGAGCTGTTTTTT.

The gene calls are TRBV4-1 and TRBJ2-1; 9 bases map to TRBD2. CDR3 size: 17 residues. Germline V gene lookup returns CDR1 MGHRA and CDR2 YSYEKL. V was pared by 1 base and J by 5 bases, with 9 bases of the junction left unmatched. The DNA for the CDR3 is TGCGCCAGCAGCCAAGGGGTTACTAGCGGGCTTAACAATGAGCAGTTCTTC. It yields the protein CASSQGVTSGLNNEQFF.

The gene calls are TRBV12-3 or TRBV12-4 and TRBJ2-2; a weak D match, TRBD2 (6 bases). Trimming left V 11 bases short and J 5 bases short, with 12 bases between. The CDR3 has 12 residues. The CDR3, as DNA: TGTGCCGAGGGAGGTCGGACCGGGGAGCTGTTTTTT. It translates to CAEGGRTGELFF.

V usage is TRBV18 and J usage is TRBJ2-7, with 13 bases aligning to TRBD2. The CDR3 consists of 15 residues. Trimming at V came to 4 bases and at J to 7 bases, leaving 7 bases not matched to a gene. CDR1 is KGHSH and CDR2 is LQKENI in the germline V gene. This chain's CDR3 is CASSLGTSGAVEQYF. CDR3 sequence (DNA): TGTGCCAGCTCACTCGGGACTAGCGGGGCGGTGGAGCAGTACTTC.

The rearrangement links TRBV10-3 to TRBJ1-2, with D tentatively TRBD1 (6 bases). The CDR3 is made up of 12 amino acids. Per germline, CDR1 ENHRY and CDR2 SYGVKD. The V gene lost 10 bases and the J gene lost 8 bases, with 17 bases spanning the gap. The CDR3 here is CATRAGAFGYTF. For the CDR3, the DNA is TGTGCCACGAGGGCAGGGGCATTCGGCTACACCTTC.

This chain's CDR3 is CASHRGQQETQYF. The CDR3 DNA reads as TGTGCCAGCCACCGAGGACAGCAAGAGACCCAGTACTTC. The rearrangement links TRBV6-5 to TRBJ2-5; a possible D gene is TRBD1 (6 bases). Germline values: CDR1 MNHEY, CDR2 SVGAGI. V was shortened by 8 bases and J by 2 bases, with 12 bases between the two germline ends. The CDR3 sequence is 13 residues long.

V usage is TRBV6-1 and J usage is TRBJ2-7; 9 bases agree with TRBD1. Germline CDR1 reads MNHNS; CDR2 reads SASEGT. Trimming cost V 4 bases and J 2 bases; bases outside gene matches: 9. The CDR3 spans 16 residues. The CDR3 DNA is TGTGCCAGCAGTGTATATAGGGGACAGGGAACCTACGAGCAGTACTTC. As protein: CASSVYRGQGTYEQYF.

This chain links TRBV28 with TRBJ2-1, with unresolved D. The germline V gene has CDR1 MDHEN and CDR2 SYDVKM. The CDR3 is made up of 15 amino acids. The V end was cut by 5 bases, the J end by 8 bases, with 19 bases between. CDR3 sequence (DNA): TGTGCCAGCAGTCACCCGGGCCCCGAAGGCCATGAGCAGTTCTTC. Protein sequence: CASSHPGPEGHEQFF. Combining the CDR3 with reference TRBV28 and TRBJ2-1 gives the whole variable domain DVKVTQSSRYLVKRTGEKVFLECVQDMDHENMFWYRQDPGLGLRLIYFSYDVKMKEKGDIPEGYSVSREKKERFSLILESASTNQTSMYLCASSHPGPEGHEQFFGPGTRLTVL.

This chain's CDR3 is CASRDSKREKLFF. The CDR3 DNA follows: TGTGCCAGCCGGGACAGTAAGAGGGAAAAACTGTTTTTT. The J gene is TRBJ1-4, the V gene TRBV2, with 7 bases lining up with TRBD1. The V segment lost 8 bases and the J segment 8 bases; nucleotides outside the gene matches: 8. The germline V gene has CDR1 SNHLY and CDR2 FYNNEI. The CDR3 length is 13 residues.

The chain links TRBV7-3 to TRBJ2-1, with 9 bases matching TRBD2. The CDR3 consists of 15 residues. Looked up from germline, CDR1 is SGHTA and CDR2 is FQGTGA. Losses at the gene ends were 5 bases for V and 6 bases for J; bases not matched to a gene: 8. Here the CDR3 reads CASSRDLAGFNEQFF. Here the CDR3 DNA reads TGTGCCAGCAGCAGAGATCTAGCGGGGTTCAATGAGCAGTTCTTC. Full variable domain (missing parts from reference TRBV7-3 and TRBJ2-1): GAGVSQTPSNKVTEKGKYVELRCDPISGHTALYWYRQSLGQGPEFLIYFQGTGAADDSGLPNDRFFAVRPEGSVSTLKIQRTERGDSAVYLCASSRDLAGFNEQFFGPGTRLTVL.

The chain uses TRBV2 and TRBJ2-1; TRBD1 agrees at 9 bases. There are 13 residues in the CDR3. J was trimmed by 8 bases and V by 5 bases; bases with no gene match: 4. Germline V gives CDR1 SNHLY, CDR2 FYNNEI. The CDR3 sequence is CASSPTGGHEQFF. The CDR3 coding sequence is TGTGCCAGCAGTCCGACAGGGGGTCATGAGCAGTTCTTC.

J is TRBJ1-3 and V is TRBV9; D perhaps matches TRBD1 (5 bases). This CDR3 region has 14 residues. Between the trimmed V and J ends, which lost 3 bases and 7 bases, there was a span of 14 bases. The germline gives CDR1 SGDLS, CDR2 YYNGEE. CDR3 loop: CASSGGAVRNTIYF. CDR3 DNA sequence: TGTGCCAGCAGCGGTGGGGCCGTAAGGAACACCATATATTTT. The full variable domain, rest sourced from reference TRBV9 and TRBJ1-3, is DSGVTQTPKHLITATGQRVTLRCSPRSGDLSVYWYQQSLDQGLQFLIQYYNGEERAKGNILERFSAQQFPDLHSELNLSSLELGDSALYFCASSGGAVRNTIYFGEGSWLTVV.

The V call is TRBV6-1, the J call TRBJ1-1, with D perhaps matching TRBD1 (6 bases). The CDR3 length is 15 residues. The germline V gene encodes CDR1 MNHNS and CDR2 SASEGT. The V end was cut by 2 bases, the J end by 4 bases, with 14 bases between. In DNA, the CDR3 is TGTGCCAGCAGTGAAAGGTGGGGGGCGGGCACTGAAGCTTTCTTT. Protein product: CASSERWGAGTEAFF.

The J gene is TRBJ2-5, the V gene TRBV5-6; D is ambiguous. The V end lost 0 bases, the J end lost 4 bases, and 7 bases lay between the germline ends. From germline, CDR1 is SGHDT and CDR2 YYEEEE. This CDR3 comprises 13 residues. The CDR3, as DNA: TGTGCCAGCAGCTTGGGGTCCGTAGAGACCCAGTACTTC. Encoded protein: CASSLGSVETQYF.

This chain uses TRBV6-5 with TRBJ2-7, with D perhaps TRBD1 or TRBD2 (5 bases each). Trimming cost V 6 bases and J 2 bases, with 14 bases left between them. The CDR3 loop spans 14 amino acids. From germline, CDR1 is MNHEY and CDR2 SVGAGI. The CDR3 reads CASRGRSGAYEQYF. The CDR3 DNA reads as TGTGCCAGCAGGGGACGCTCAGGAGCCTACGAGCAGTACTTC.

The chain has TRBV6-1 and TRBJ2-7; D call uncertain. The length of the CDR3 is 12 residues. Per germline, CDR1 MNHNS and CDR2 SASEGT. With 2 bases removed from V and 2 bases from J, the gap between germline ends came to 4 bases. The CDR3 region is CASSEFPYEQYF. The CDR3 region has the DNA TGTGCCAGCAGTGAATTCCCCTACGAGCAGTACTTC.

This clone was recorded only once. This sequence joins TRBV12-2 and TRBJ2-7; the table's D call, TRBD2, was not checked against the DNA. TRBV12-2 is listed as a pseudogene. The CDR3 loop spans 14 amino acids. CDR3 residues: CASRHLPGFFEQYF. For the CDR3, the DNA is TGTGCAAGTCGCCATCTCCCGGGATTCTTTGAGCAGTACTTC.

V usage is TRBV6-1 and J usage is TRBJ1-1, with unresolved D. Germline V lookup: CDR1 MNHNS, CDR2 SASEGT. The ends were cut back, 3 bases at V and 2 bases at J, with 10 bases in the middle. This CDR3 has 14 amino acids. CDR3 DNA sequence: TGTGCCAGCAGTGATCTTTACAGAAACACTGAAGCTTTCTTT. This gives the protein CASSDLYRNTEAFF.

This clone was picked up a small number of times. J is TRBJ2-1 and V is TRBV5-5, with 10 bases fitting TRBD2. From germline, CDR1 is SGHKS and CDR2 YYEKEE (reference sequence). V lost 1 base and J lost 3; bases outside the gene matches: 4. The CDR3 contains 16 residues. For the CDR3, the DNA is TGTGCCAGCAGCTTGTCATGGACTAGCGGCTACAATGAGCAGTTCTTC. Protein sequence: CASSLSWTSGYNEQFF.

Details on this clone: At one of its ends the junction is not consistent with the germline gene, which may arise from a read error. The genes are TRBV6-5 and TRBJ2-7; TRBD1 agrees at 8 bases. This CDR3 has 12 amino acids. CDR1 is MNHEY, CDR2 SVGAGI, per germline. The CDR3 DNA is TGTGCCAGCAGTTACCCAGGGGGCGAGAAGTACTTC. This encodes CASSYPGGEKYF.